A selection of T cell receptor beta chains follows, all from one sample in a study of cytomegalovirus exposure and HLA in healthy donors. Some clones are missing from TCRdb's copy, which holds only in-frame ones; the method was immunoSEQ multiplex PCR. In the table there are fewer than 150,000 clones, roughly four fifths of which are singletons. Sequenced sample: PBMCs. The receptors come from a woman in her forties or fifties in good health and CMV-seropositive. Both conserved end residues are part of each CDR3.

>15|TRBV10-2
CASSAVTHQNTEAFF
>13|TRBV19
CASSIDGRGEQYF
>18|TRBV4-3
CASSQGTKMGPQNQPQHF
>16|TRBV5-4
CASSPEGLAGGPRRYF
>15|TRBV4-1
CASSQDHGAREKLFF
>15|TRBV2
CASSEELPGNSPLHF
>12|TRBV4-2
CAWTGESGPQHF
>12|TRBV7-9
CASSPPGGKLFF
>13|TRBV27
CASSLYRGTEAFF
>14|TRBV28
CASSLRTGNTEAFF
>15|TRBV5-1
CASSLDAGGSSGEYF
>15|TRBV14
CASSQRTGENSPLHF
>18|TRBV6-1
CASSEALRGAGGLDGYTF
>16|TRBV5-4
CACSLGRLHLNTEAFF
>16|TRBV15
CAPSRVSGTGGTEAFF
>13|TRBV30
CAWSGTGGEGYTF
>15|TRBV11-2
CASSLGQGFREKLFF
>18|TRBV5-1
CASSLALLAGGDTDTQYF
>16|TRBV5-6
CASSLVWQYNTGELFF
>13|TRBV6-1
CASSFSVGDGYTF
>15|TRBV11-3
CASSPGDRGIYEQYF
>15|TRBV5-1
CASSLSNRVTAGQYF
>14|TRBV2
CASGGRTGSSPLHF
>14|TRBV5-1
CASSPRGWEETQYF